This T cell receptor beta chain was found in a study of T-cell reconstitution after alpha-beta-depleted transplantation in children. The germline V gene has CDR1 SGHTA and CDR2 FQGNSA. V gave up 5 bases and J gave up 9 bases, with 11 bases separating them. CDR3 length equals 12 residues. This clonotype has just a few counts. Preparation of the TCRbeta library involved a method that used unique molecular identifiers. TCRdb re-called the PCR reads through MiXCR, storing one row per CDR3 protein. This table holds 500,000 or so distinct CDR3 sequences, 32% found once. The chain carries TRBV7-2 and TRBJ2-1; either TRBD1 or TRBD2 may supply D (5 bases each). This specimen was PBMCs from the stem cell graft donor, taken from the stem cell graft. This TCR was sampled from a human donor who donated a stem cell graft to a child with aplastic anemia. The CDR3 spells CASSHPGAEQFF. The CDR3, as DNA: TGTGCCAGCAGCCACCCCGGGGCTGAGCAGTTCTTC. Looking up the rest from reference TRBV7-2 and TRBJ2-1 gives the full variable domain: GAGVSQSPSNKVTEKGKDVELRCDPISGHTALYWYRQSLGQGLEFLIYFQGNSAPDKSGLPSDRFSAERTGGSVSTLTIQRTQQEDSAVYLCASSHPGAEQFFGPGTRLTVL.